Listed below are T cell receptor beta chains from one sample, sequenced in a study of blood T cell repertoires in COVID-19. Clones were sequenced by immunoSEQ multiplex PCR, and TCRdb holds only the in-frame ones, with some missing. The sample lists around 290,000 clones; less than 90% were seen once. Material for sequencing was peripheral blood. Source of these receptors: a woman aged 70 to 79 with COVID-19, enrolled during active disease. Both conserved end residues are part of each CDR3. Fields, in order: CDR3 protein, CDR3 DNA, clone size, D gene, J gene, V gene. D genes are given only for firm matches. Size tells how often a clone was seen (once, few, many) or the class of an expanded clone, and some rows leave it out.

CASSYLSGQPQHF,TGTGCCAGCAGTTACTTGAGCGGGCAGCCCCAGCATTTT,NA,NA,TRBJ1-5,TRBV6-5
CASSRDRDGYTF,TGCGCCAGCAGCCGGGACAGGGATGGCTACACCTTC,NA,TRBD1,TRBJ1-2,TRBV5-1
CAGRGQGGYTEAFF,TGTGCCGGAAGGGGACAGGGGGGATACACTGAAGCTTTCTTT,once,TRBD1,TRBJ1-1,TRBV28
CASSALPQPGVEAFF,TGTGCCAGCAGTGCTCTTCCCCAACCAGGGGTTGAAGCTTTCTTT,NA,NA,TRBJ1-1,TRBV2
CSVYQGGPGETQYF,TGCAGCGTCTACCAGGGGGGCCCGGGGGAGACCCAGTACTTC,NA,NA,TRBJ2-5,TRBV29-1
CASSIVSPGELFF,TGTGCCAGTAGTATTGTCTCCCCCGGGGAGCTGTTTTTT,NA,NA,TRBJ2-2,TRBV19
CASSPARGENEQFF,TGTGCCAGCAGCCCAGCACGGGGAGAGAATGAGCAGTTCTTC,NA,NA,TRBJ2-1,TRBV5-4
CASSKLGLAGYNEQFF,TGTGCCAGCAGTAAACTCGGACTAGCGGGATACAATGAGCAGTTCTTC,NA,TRBD2,TRBJ2-1,TRBV28
CASSQDLSGGSTGELFF,TGTGCCAGCAGCCAAGATCTAAGCGGGGGGTCCACCGGGGAGCTGTTTTTT,NA,TRBD2,TRBJ2-2,TRBV4-2
CASSSTVYEQYF,TGTGCCAGCAGTTCGACAGTGTACGAGCAGTACTTC,NA,NA,TRBJ2-7,TRBV6-5